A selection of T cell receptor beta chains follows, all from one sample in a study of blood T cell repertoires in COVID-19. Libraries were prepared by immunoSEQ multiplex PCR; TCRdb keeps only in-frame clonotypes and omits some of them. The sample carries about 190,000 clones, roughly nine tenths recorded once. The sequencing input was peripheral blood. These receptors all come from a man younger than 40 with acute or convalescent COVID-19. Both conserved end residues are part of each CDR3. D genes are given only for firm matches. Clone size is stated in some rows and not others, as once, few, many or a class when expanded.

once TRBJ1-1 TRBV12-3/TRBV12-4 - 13 CASSLTRVGAAFF TGTGCCAGCAGTTTAACGAGGGTTGGTGCAGCTTTCTTT
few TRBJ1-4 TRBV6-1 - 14 CASSESIQDEKLFF TGTGCCAGCAGTGAATCGATACAAGATGAAAAACTGTTTTTT
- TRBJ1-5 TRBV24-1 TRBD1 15 CATSDSRQGEQPQHF TGTGCCACCAGTGACTCCCGACAGGGGGAACAGCCCCAGCATTTT
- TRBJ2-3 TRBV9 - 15 CASSAQLRRADTQYF TGTGCCAGCAGCGCCCAGCTCCGTCGGGCAGATACGCAGTATTTT
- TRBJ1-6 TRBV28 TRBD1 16 CASSVSGDRGLSPLHF TGTGCCAGCAGTGTCTCCGGGGACAGGGGATTATCACCCCTCCACTTT
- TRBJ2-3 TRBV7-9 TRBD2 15 CASSLGLAREDTQYF TGTGCCAGCAGCCTCGGACTAGCGCGGGAAGATACGCAGTATTTT
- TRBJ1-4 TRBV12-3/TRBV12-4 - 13 CASSTGSGEKLFF TGTGCCAGCAGCACAGGGAGTGGTGAAAAACTGTTTTTT
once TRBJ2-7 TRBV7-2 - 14 CASSVGSTLDEQYF TGTGCCAGCAGCGTAGGGAGTACGCTCGACGAGCAGTACTTC
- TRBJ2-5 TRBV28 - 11 CASRGVETQYF TGTGCCAGCAGAGGGGTGGAGACCCAGTACTTC
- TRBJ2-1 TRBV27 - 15 CASSLSSRVGNEQFF TGTGCCAGCAGTTTATCAAGTCGGGTTGGCAATGAGCAGTTCTTC
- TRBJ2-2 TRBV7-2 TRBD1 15 CASSTRQGNTGELFF TGTGCCAGCAGCACCAGACAGGGAAACACCGGGGAGCTGTTTTTT
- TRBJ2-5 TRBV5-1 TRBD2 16 CASSLVLSGRPKTQYF TGCGCCAGCAGCTTGGTGCTTAGCGGGAGGCCCAAGACCCAGTACTTC
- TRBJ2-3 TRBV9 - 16 CASSERTTISTDTQYF TGTGCCAGCAGCGAGCGGACTACCATAAGCACAGATACGCAGTATTTT
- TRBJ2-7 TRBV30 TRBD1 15 CAWGRDRGRVHEQYF TGTGCCTGGGGCAGGGACAGGGGGCGCGTTCACGAGCAGTACTTC
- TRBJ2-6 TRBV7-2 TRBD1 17 CASSLKTGYAGANVLTF TGTGCCAGCAGCTTGAAGACAGGGTATGCTGGGGCCAACGTCCTGACTTTC
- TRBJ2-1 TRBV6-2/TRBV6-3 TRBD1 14 CASSWDRAYNEQFF TGTGCCAGCAGCTGGGACAGGGCATACAATGAGCAGTTCTTC
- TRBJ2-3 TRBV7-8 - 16 CASSFLLGTSGDTQYF TGTGCCAGCAGCTTCTTGTTGGGTACTTCGGGAGATACGCAGTATTTT
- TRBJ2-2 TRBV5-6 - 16 CASSSYGRGRPGELFF TGTGCCAGCAGCTCTTACGGGAGGGGGCGCCCCGGGGAGCTGTTTTTT
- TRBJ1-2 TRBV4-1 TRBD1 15 CASSPGPGGTYGYTF TGCGCCAGCAGCCCGGGGCCAGGGGGGACCTATGGCTACACCTTC
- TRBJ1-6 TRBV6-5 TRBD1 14 CATILSGGYSPLHF TGTGCCACTATTTTATCAGGGGGCTATTCACCCCTCCACTTT
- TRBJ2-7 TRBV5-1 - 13 CASSLSFGYEQYF TGCGCCAGCAGCTTATCGTTCGGGTACGAGCAGTACTTC
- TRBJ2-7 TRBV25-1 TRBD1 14 CASSGPGQYSEQYF TGTGCCAGCAGTGGACCGGGACAGTACAGCGAGCAGTACTTC
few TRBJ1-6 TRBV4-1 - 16 CASSQAFTGNQSPLHF TGCGCCAGCAGCCAAGCTTTTACAGGGAATCAGTCACCCCTCCACTTT
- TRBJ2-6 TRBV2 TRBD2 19 CASSASGTSGTPGANVLTF TGTGCCAGCAGCGCTTCCGGGACTAGCGGGACTCCTGGGGCCAACGTCCTGACTTTC
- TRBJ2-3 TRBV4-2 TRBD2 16 CASSRQRSLAGTTQYF TGTGCCAGCAGCCGGCAGAGGTCCCTAGCGGGGACCACGCAGTATTTT
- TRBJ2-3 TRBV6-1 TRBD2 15 CASSEGGSTSDTQYF TGTGCCAGCAGTGAGGGCGGGAGTACTTCGGATACGCAGTATTTT
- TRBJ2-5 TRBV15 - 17 CATSSNRVGRAQETQYF TGTGCCACCAGCAGCAACAGGGTCGGTAGGGCCCAAGAGACCCAGTACTTC
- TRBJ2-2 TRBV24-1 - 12 CATSDISGELFF TGTGCCACCAGTGATATCTCCGGGGAGCTGTTTTTT
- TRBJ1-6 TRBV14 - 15 CASSPTVLYNSPLHF TGTGCCAGCAGCCCGACAGTTTTGTATAATTCACCCCTCCACTTT
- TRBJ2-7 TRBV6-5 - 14 CASMRAASSYEQYF TGTGCCAGCATGCGAGCGGCTAGCTCCTACGAGCAGTACTTC
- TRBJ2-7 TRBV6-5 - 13 CASAGWSVHEQYF TGTGCCAGCGCGGGTTGGTCGGTCCACGAGCAGTACTTC
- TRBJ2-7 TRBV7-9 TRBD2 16 CASSLGLAGGGYEQYF TGTGCCAGCAGCCTCGGACTAGCGGGGGGCGGCTACGAGCAGTACTTC
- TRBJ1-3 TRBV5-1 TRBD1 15 CASSETGSEGNTIYF TGCGCCAGCAGCGAGACAGGGTCGGAAGGAAACACCATATATTTT
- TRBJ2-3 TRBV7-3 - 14 CASSLNPHTDTQYF TGTGCCAGCAGCTTAAATCCCCACACAGATACGCAGTATTTT
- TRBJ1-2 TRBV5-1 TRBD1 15 CASSLSGTGDYGYTF TGCGCCAGCAGCTTGTCGGGGACAGGGGACTATGGCTACACCTTC
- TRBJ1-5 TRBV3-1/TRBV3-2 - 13 CASSQDGRQPQHF TGTGCCAGCAGCCAAGACGGTAGACAGCCCCAGCATTTT
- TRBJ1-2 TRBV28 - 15 CASELDSPLCYGYTF TGTGCCAGCGAGCTTGATTCCCCTCTATGCTATGGCTACACCTTC
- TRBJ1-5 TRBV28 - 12 CASSSDSRPQHF TGTGCCAGCAGTTCGGACTCCCGGCCCCAGCATTTT
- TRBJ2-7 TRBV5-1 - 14 CASSLAGVSYEQYF TGCGCCAGCAGCTTGGCAGGGGTCTCCTACGAGCAGTACTTC
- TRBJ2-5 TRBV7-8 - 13 CASSTRSWETQYF TGTGCCAGCAGCACAAGGAGTTGGGAGACCCAGTACTTC
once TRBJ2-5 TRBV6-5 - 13 CASSYDSGETQYF TGTGCCAGCAGTTACGACAGTGGGGAGACCCAGTACTTC
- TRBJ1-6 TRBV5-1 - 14 CASSFIEGNSPLHF TGCGCCAGCAGCTTTATAGAGGGAAATTCACCCCTCCACTTT
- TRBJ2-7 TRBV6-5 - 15 CASSYGAGSSYEQYF TGTGCCAGCAGTTACGGGGCGGGGAGCTCCTACGAGCAGTACTTC
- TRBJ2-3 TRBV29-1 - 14 CSVDIDRGTDTQYF TGCAGCGTCGACATCGACAGAGGCACAGATACGCAGTATTTT
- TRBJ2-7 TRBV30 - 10 CVGGDYEQYF TGTGTCGGAGGAGACTACGAGCAGTACTTC
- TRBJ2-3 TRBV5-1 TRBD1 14 CASSLNQGADTQYF TGCGCCAGCAGCTTGAACCAGGGGGCTGATACGCAGTATTTT
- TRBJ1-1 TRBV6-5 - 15 CASRTNGNMNTEAFF TGTGCCAGCAGGACAAACGGCAACATGAACACTGAAGCTTTCTTT
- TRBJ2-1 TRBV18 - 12 CASGLSYNEQFF TGTGCCAGCGGCCTCTCCTACAATGAGCAGTTCTTC
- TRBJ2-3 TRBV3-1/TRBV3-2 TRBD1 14 CASSQEDRGNTQYF TGTGCCAGCAGCCAAGAAGACAGGGGAAATACGCAGTATTTT
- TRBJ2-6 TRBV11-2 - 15 CASRGLKSGANVLTF TGTGCCAGCCGGGGACTGAAATCTGGGGCCAACGTCCTGACTTTC
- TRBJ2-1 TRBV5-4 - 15 CASSLGRDSTYVQFF TGTGCCAGCAGCTTGGGTCGGGACTCGACTTATGTGCAGTTCTTC
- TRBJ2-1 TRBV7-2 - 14 CASSLHRRDNEQFF TGTGCCAGCAGCTTACATAGGCGGGACAATGAGCAGTTCTTC
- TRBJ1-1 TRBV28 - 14 CASSLRGGNTEAFF TGTGCCAGCAGTTTAAGGGGGGGGAACACTGAAGCTTTCTTT
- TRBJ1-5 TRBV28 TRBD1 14 CASSRQGAGRDQHF TGTGCCAGCAGTAGACAGGGGGCGGGTAGAGACCAGCATTTT
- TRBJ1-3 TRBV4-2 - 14 CASSQPGSGNTIYF TGTGCCAGCAGCCAACCGGGCTCTGGAAACACCATATATTTT
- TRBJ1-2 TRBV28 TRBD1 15 CASSAPGQGPYGYTF TGTGCCAGCAGTGCTCCGGGACAGGGGCCGTATGGCTACACCTTC
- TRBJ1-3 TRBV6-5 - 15 CASRATGHSGNTIYF TGTGCCAGCAGAGCTACAGGCCACTCTGGAAACACCATATATTTT
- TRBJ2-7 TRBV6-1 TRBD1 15 CASSEKGSGGHEQYF TGTGCCAGCAGTGAAAAGGGGTCAGGGGGTCACGAGCAGTACTTC
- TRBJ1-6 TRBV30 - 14 CAWSLEGARSPLHF TGTGCCTGGAGTCTAGAAGGGGCTCGGTCACCCCTCCACTTT